Below, 2 T cell receptor beta chains from the same sample are listed, as sequenced in a study of blood T cells in healthy people across ages. A J-beta primer mix and a sample-barcoded 5' primer were used in a second PCR of roughly 6 to 12 cycles. MiXCR, applied by TCRdb to the 5' RACE reads, yields one record per CDR3 protein. This sample yields 720,000 or so distinct CDR3 sequences, of which 40% to 50% are seen a single time; 30% belongs to the top ten. The sample taken for sequencing was blood. The source of these receptors is a man at least 80 years old in good health.

This clonotype showed up just once. This chain uses TRBV13 with TRBJ2-5; D possibly matches TRBD1 or TRBD2 (5 bases each). Trimming pared 5 bases from V and 5 bases from J, leaving 15 bases between. This CDR3 has 14 amino acids. Germline V gives CDR1 PRHDT, CDR2 FYEKMQ (reference sequence). The CDR3 sequence is CASSRGRPVETQYF. The CDR3 nucleotides are TGTGCCAGCAGCCGGGGCAGGCCTGTGGAGACCCAGTACTTC. The full variable domain, in which reference TRBV13 and TRBJ2-5 provide the parts outside the CDR3, is AAGVIQSPRHLIKEKRETATLKCYPIPRHDTVYWYQQGPGQDPQFLISFYEKMQSDKGSIPDRFSAQQFSDYHSELNMSSLELGDSALYFCASSRGRPVETQYFGPGTRLLVL.

This chain links TRBV7-9 with TRBJ2-7; 7 positions match TRBD1. V lost 5 bases to trimming and J lost 5 bases; unmatched junction nucleotides: 9. CDR1 is SEHNR and CDR2 is FQNEAQ in the germline V gene (reference sequence). The CDR3 consists of 14 residues. CDR3 amino acids: CASSNRQGKHEQYF. The CDR3 DNA reads TGTGCCAGCAGCAATCGACAGGGTAAACACGAGCAGTACTTC.